The clone carrying this T cell receptor beta chain has a count of ten or more. Its antigen is unidentified. During construction of the library, unique molecular identifiers were attached to individual cDNA molecules for quantitative, reproducible TCR counting. TCRdb recomputed calls from the RACE reads with MiXCR, one row per CDR3 protein. The sample records roughly 120,000 distinct CDR3 sequences, about an eighth being singletons. These data originate in a study of human T cells and chemical hapten exposure. The wider study: 2% DPC applied to a roughly 2 cm by roughly 2 cm arm area sensitized donors.

Whole-study findings and limits: Against controls, expanded TCRs gave rise to significantly more large CDR3 similarity clusters.

Time point reported: patch test 1, 2 weeks after DPC sensitization. This sample's treatment: therapeutic diphenylcyclopropenone sensitization with weekly scalp DPC. Patches went on only after blood had been drawn each time. V lost 4 bases and J 5 bases, leaving 5 bases between the germline ends. Germline lookup yields CDR1 LGHDT and CDR2 YNNKEL (reference sequence). CDR3 length: 11 amino acids. The rearrangement joins TRBV3-1 to TRBJ2-5; D unresolved. The TCR originated in a woman in her fifties or sixties with alopecia areata. Some clones in this sample may be carry-over from other donors' samples. The sequencing here drew on whole blood, taken in connection with sensitization to the hapten diphenylcyclopropenone (DPC). The CDR3 loop is CASSRGETQYF. The CDR3 nucleotides read TGTGCCAGCAGCCGTGGGGAGACCCAGTACTTC.